What follows are 26 T cell receptor beta chains derived from one specimen sequenced in a study of T cell changes during pregnancy in multiple sclerosis. The table came from immunoSEQ multiplex PCR; TCRdb's copy has only in-frame clones and leaves some out. The sample carries around 20,000 clones, roughly nine tenths recorded once. This specimen was CD8+ T cells from peripheral blood mononuclear cells, taken in the second trimester of pregnancy. The source of these receptors is a female donor in good health, enrolled as a control in a pregnancy study.

This sequence joins TRBV6-4 and TRBJ2-1, with D perhaps TRBD2 (6 bases). In germline, CDR1 is MRHNA, CDR2 SNTAGT. There are 15 residues in the CDR3. Trimming removed 5 bases at V and 5 bases at J, with 16 bases between. The CDR3 sequence is CASSPLGGENNEQFF. CDR3 in DNA: TGTGCCAGCAGTCCCCTTGGCGGGGAGAACAATGAGCAGTTCTTC.

V usage is TRBV2 and J usage is TRBJ2-1, with 8 bases lining up with TRBD1. CDR1 SNHLY and CDR2 FYNNEI come from the germline V gene. V lost 7 bases and J lost 8; bases outside the gene matches: 16. This CDR3 is built from 16 residues. The CDR3 coding sequence is TGTGCCAGCACGATTTGGAGGGCAGGGGGCGGAGATGAGCAGTTCTTC. Translating it yields CASTIWRAGGGDEQFF.

The chain couples TRBV19 to TRBJ2-7, with D tentatively TRBD2 (5 bases). The V gene lost 3 bases and the J gene lost 6 bases, with 6 bases spanning the gap. The CDR3 is made up of 11 amino acids. Per the germline V gene, CDR1 is LNHDA and CDR2 is SQIVND (reference sequence). CDR3 bases: TGTGCCAGTAGTATTGAGGGCGAGCAGTACTTC. Protein sequence: CASSIEGEQYF. Together with reference TRBV19 and TRBJ2-7, the CDR3 gives the full variable domain: DGGITQSPKYLFRKEGQNVTLSCEQNLNHDAMYWYRQDPGQGLRLIYYSQIVNDFQKGDIAEGYSVSREKKESFPLTVTSAQKNPTAFYLCASSIEGEQYFGPGTRLTVT.

The rearrangement links TRBV4-2 to TRBJ2-1; D is undetermined. V lost 1 base and J 2 bases, leaving 9 bases between the germline ends. This CDR3 has 15 amino acids. The germline V gene has CDR1 LGHNA and CDR2 YNFKEQ. This CDR3 is CASSQGDSAYNEQFF. The CDR3, as DNA: TGTGCCAGCAGCCAAGGCGATTCGGCCTACAATGAGCAGTTCTTC.

The rearrangement links TRBV5-1 to TRBJ2-5; TRBD1 is a possible D gene (5 bases). From germline, CDR1 is SGHRS and CDR2 YFSETQ. V lost 3 bases to trimming and J lost 5 bases, with 20 bases between them. The CDR3 has 16 amino acids. The chain's CDR3 is CASSYQPPGQRETQYF. The CDR3, as DNA: TGCGCCAGCAGCTACCAACCCCCAGGGCAGAGGGAGACCCAGTACTTC.

The CDR3 region has the DNA TGTGCCAGCAGTCTCCAGCGGGATACCGAGCAGTACTTC. This codes for CASSLQRDTEQYF. The genes are TRBV28 and TRBJ2-7, with 7 bases lining up with TRBD2. The CDR3 totals 13 residues. Trimming took 5 bases from V and 6 from J; bases not matched to a gene: 7. Germline-derived CDR1 and CDR2 are MDHEN and SYDVKM.

The chain recombines TRBV27 with TRBJ2-7, with D possibly being TRBD1 (7 bases). With 6 bases removed from V and 0 bases from J, the gap between germline ends came to 15 bases. The CDR3 spans 15 residues. The germline gives CDR1 MNHEY, CDR2 SMNVEV (reference sequence). The CDR3 spells CASRAGQLFSYEQYF. In nucleotides, the CDR3 is TGTGCCAGCAGGGCGGGACAGCTCTTCTCCTACGAGCAGTACTTC.

This clone has only one observation. This chain joins TRBV27 and TRBJ2-7; 7 bases are shared with TRBD1. This CDR3 is built from 14 residues. Looked up from germline, CDR1 is MNHEY and CDR2 is SMNVEV (reference sequence). J was trimmed by 4 bases and V by 8 bases; bases with no gene match: 11. The CDR3 spells CASRPNRDSYEQYF. CDR3 bases: TGTGCCAGCCGTCCTAACCGGGACAGTTACGAGCAGTACTTC.

The V call is TRBV29-1, the J call TRBJ2-7, with 11 bases lining up with TRBD1. V shed 4 bases and J 4 bases; nucleotides not matched to a gene: 9. The length of the CDR3 is 15 residues. The germline V gene encodes CDR1 SQVTM and CDR2 ANQGSEA. CDR3 in DNA: TGCAGCGTTGGATCCGGGACAGGGGGTCGTTACGAGCAGTACTTC. Translating it yields CSVGSGTGGRYEQYF.

Worth noting for this clone: The same CDR3 can be traced to other DNA sequences in this sample. The rearrangement uses TRBV30 and TRBJ2-1, with 9 bases lining up with TRBD2. Germline CDR1 GTSNPN, CDR2 SVGIG (reference sequence). V lost 3 bases and J lost 0; bases outside the gene matches: 9. This CDR3 region has 17 residues. The CDR3 bases are TGTGCCTGGAGGGGATGGCTAGCGGGGCGCTCCTACAATGAGCAGTTCTTC. It specifies CAWRGWLAGRSYNEQFF.

CDR3 protein: CASSDWEGSLDYGYTF. CDR3 nucleotide sequence: TGTGCCAGCAGTGATTGGGAGGGGTCGTTGGACTATGGCTACACCTTC. The rearrangement uses TRBV25-1 and TRBJ1-2; TRBD1 is a possible D gene (5 bases). CDR1 and CDR2 from the germline V gene are MGHDK and SYGVNS. Trimming pared 3 bases from V and 3 bases from J, leaving 17 bases between. The CDR3 has 16 amino acids.

This clone appeared a single time. The chain joins TRBV19 to TRBJ2-7; 7 nucleotides agree with TRBD2. CDR3 length equals 13 residues. Trimming removed 10 bases from V and 0 bases from J; junction bases left unmatched: 6. From germline, CDR1 is LNHDA and CDR2 SQIVND (reference sequence). The CDR3: CATQAGPSYEQYF. The CDR3 DNA reads TGTGCCACCCAAGCGGGACCCTCCTACGAGCAGTACTTC.

The chain recombines TRBV25-1 with TRBJ2-6; perhaps TRBD2 as D (6 bases). Deletions cut 8 bases from V and 0 bases from J, with 17 bases between. Germline assignment: CDR1 MGHDK and CDR2 SYGVNS. CDR3 length: 17 amino acids. The CDR3 coding sequence is TGTGCCAGCCTGGGACTCCTTCACCCCTCTGGGGCCAACGTCCTGACTTTC. It encodes CASLGLLHPSGANVLTF.

This clone was seen only a few times. The rearrangement joins TRBV29-1 to TRBJ2-1; 10 bases agree with TRBD2. Germline CDR1 reads SQVTM; CDR2 reads ANQGSEA. The CDR3 is 15 residues long. V lost 4 bases to trimming and J lost 3 bases; unmatched junction nucleotides: 6. CDR3 loop: CSVGGGTSDYNEQFF. The CDR3 DNA reads TGCAGCGTTGGGGGGGGGACTAGCGACTACAATGAGCAGTTCTTC.

The CDR3 DNA sequence: TGTGCTAGTGGTTTTCAGGGCGAAGCTTTCTTT. Translated: CASGFQGEAFF. The genes are TRBV12-5 and TRBJ1-1, with D tentatively TRBD1 (5 bases). Germline CDR1 reads LGHNT; CDR2 reads FRNRAP. Trimming cost V 3 bases and J 8 bases, with 7 bases left between them. The CDR3 length is 11 residues.

The chain joins TRBV29-1 to TRBJ2-7; a weak D match, TRBD2 (6 bases). This CDR3 contains 16 residues. Germline CDR1 SQVTM, CDR2 ANQGSEA. The ends were cut back, 1 base at V and 1 base at J, with 17 bases in the middle. CDR3 nucleotide sequence: TGCAGCGTTGAAGGATTTTACGGGACTCCTTCCTACGAGCAGTACTTC. Translated, it gives CSVEGFYGTPSYEQYF.

This rearrangement joins TRBV6-1 to TRBJ2-1, with D tentatively TRBD1 (5 bases). Germline V gives CDR1 MNHNS, CDR2 SASEGT. CDR3 size: 15 residues. The V end was cut by 3 bases, the J end by 2 bases, with 11 bases between. The chain's CDR3 is CASSDTDNPYNEQFF. CDR3 sequence (DNA): TGTGCCAGCAGTGATACGGACAACCCCTACAATGAGCAGTTCTTC.

The chain employs TRBV2 and TRBJ2-3; D possibly corresponds to TRBD2 (5 bases). Trimming pared 1 base from V and 3 bases from J, leaving 8 bases between. The germline CDR1 and CDR2 sequences are SNHLY and FYNNEI. The CDR3 is made up of 14 amino acids. CDR3 DNA sequence: TGTGCCAGCAGTGAAGAGGGAGAGACAGATACGCAGTATTTT. Translation: CASSEEGETDTQYF.

The chain carries TRBV5-1 and TRBJ2-7; D possibly corresponds to TRBD2 (6 bases). The V gene lost 5 bases and the J gene lost 5 bases, with 14 bases spanning the gap. The CDR3 contains 13 residues. Germline V gene data show CDR1 as SGHRS and CDR2 as YFSETQ. This CDR3 is CASSAGPGDEQYF. DNA for the CDR3: TGCGCCAGCAGTGCAGGGCCGGGAGACGAGCAGTACTTC.

The chain has TRBV10-3 and TRBJ1-1; 8 bases are a match to TRBD1. Germline CDR1 reads ENHRY; CDR2 reads SYGVKD. This CDR3 has 14 amino acids. V shed 6 bases, J shed 3 bases, and the junction held 6 bases outside the gene matches. Here the CDR3 reads CAIRETGGDTEAFF. The CDR3 coding sequence is TGTGCCATCAGGGAAACAGGGGGGGACACTGAAGCTTTCTTT.

The chain joins TRBV7-2 to TRBJ1-1, with D possibly matching TRBD1 (6 bases). The V end lost 3 bases, the J end lost 11 bases, and 16 bases lay between the germline ends. The CDR3 totals 13 residues. Germline CDR1 and CDR2: SGHTA and FQGNSA. CDR3 coding DNA: TGTGCCAGCAGCTTTGGGGGCAGAGAGTGGGCTTTCTTT. This translates into CASSFGGREWAFF.

This clone appeared a few times. J is TRBJ1-2 and V is TRBV19; possible D gene TRBD1, 5 bases. This CDR3 region has 13 residues. Trimming took off 3 bases at V and 4 bases at J, with 9 bases between the two ends. Germline assignment: CDR1 LNHDA and CDR2 SQIVND (reference sequence). In DNA, the CDR3 is TGTGCCAGTAGTATGCAGGGCCTCTATGGCTACACCTTC. It translates to CASSMQGLYGYTF.

The DNA of the CDR3 is TGTGCCAGCAGCTTGGGGGGCAGGACCCTAAACTACGAGCAGTACTTC. Its translation is CASSLGGRTLNYEQYF. The rearrangement joins TRBV5-5 to TRBJ2-7; maybe TRBD1 (5 bases). Germline V gives CDR1 SGHKS, CDR2 YYEKEE (reference sequence). The CDR3 spans 16 residues. The V end lost 0 bases, the J end lost 3 bases, and 16 bases lay between the germline ends.

The CDR3 region is CASGLLYRVDTGELFF. CDR3 nucleotide sequence: TGTGCTAGTGGTTTGTTATACAGGGTGGACACCGGGGAGCTGTTTTTT. This chain connects TRBV12-5 to TRBJ2-2, with D tentatively TRBD1 (6 bases). In germline, CDR1 is LGHNT, CDR2 FRNRAP. The CDR3 is 16 residues long. V was cut by 2 bases and J by 3 bases, with 13 bases left in between. Full variable domain (outside the CDR3, taken from reference TRBV12-5 and TRBJ2-2): DARVTQTPRHKVTEMGQEVTMRCQPILGHNTVFWYRQTMMQGLELLAYFRNRAPLDDSGMPKDRFSAEMPDATLATLKIQPSEPRDSAVYFCASGLLYRVDTGELFFGEGSRLTVL.

This chain connects TRBV27 to TRBJ2-7, with 16 bases that match TRBD2. CDR3 size: 16 residues. Trimming cost V 5 bases and J 5 bases; bases outside gene matches: 6. The V gene's germline CDR1 is MNHEY and CDR2 SMNVEV (reference sequence). CDR3 nucleotides: TGTGCCAGCAGTCTCGGGACTAGCGGGGGGGCAAACGAGCAGTACTTC. Translation: CASSLGTSGGANEQYF.

This clone occurred once. The chain employs TRBV2 and TRBJ1-6, with D possibly being TRBD1 (5 bases). The CDR3 is made up of 16 amino acids. From germline, CDR1 is SNHLY and CDR2 FYNNEI. With 3 bases removed from V and 3 bases from J, the gap between germline ends came to 12 bases. The CDR3 nucleotides are TGTGCCAGCAGTGAGACAGACCCCTTCTATAATTCACCCCTCCACTTT. Amino acids: CASSETDPFYNSPLHF.